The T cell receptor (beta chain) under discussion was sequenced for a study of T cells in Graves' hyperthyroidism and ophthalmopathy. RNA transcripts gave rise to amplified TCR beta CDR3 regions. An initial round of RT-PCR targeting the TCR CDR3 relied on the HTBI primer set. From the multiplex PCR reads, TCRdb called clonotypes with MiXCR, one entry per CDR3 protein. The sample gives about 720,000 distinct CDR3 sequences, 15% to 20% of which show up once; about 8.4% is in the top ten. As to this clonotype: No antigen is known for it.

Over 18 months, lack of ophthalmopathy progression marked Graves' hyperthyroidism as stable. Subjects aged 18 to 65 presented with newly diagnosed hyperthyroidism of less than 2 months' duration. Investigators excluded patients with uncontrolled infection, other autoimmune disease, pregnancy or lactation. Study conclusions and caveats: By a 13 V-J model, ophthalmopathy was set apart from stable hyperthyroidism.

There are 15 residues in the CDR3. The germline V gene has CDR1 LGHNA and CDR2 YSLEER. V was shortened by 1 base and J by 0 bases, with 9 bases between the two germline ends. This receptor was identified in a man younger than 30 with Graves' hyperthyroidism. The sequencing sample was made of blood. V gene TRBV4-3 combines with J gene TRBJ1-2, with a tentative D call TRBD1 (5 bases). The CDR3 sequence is CASSQGPTANYGYTF. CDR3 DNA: TGCGCCAGCAGCCAAGGGCCGACAGCTAACTATGGCTACACCTTC.